Sequencing of this T cell receptor (beta chain) was carried out in a study of blood T cell repertoires in COVID-19 (dated by TCRdb to about 2020). As for the study more broadly: Samples covering the acute and convalescent phases of COVID-19 were provided by collaborators in the United States, Italy and Spain. The material from the prospective study consisted of cDNA or gDNA derived from T cells, B-cell-depleted T cells, or PBMCs. Subjects who had been exposed to COVID-19, were actively infected with it, or had recovered from it provided the deeply sampled blood TCRbeta repertoires that made up the dataset. The repertoires were released in a freely available public database intended as a resource for research on the immune response to SARS-CoV-2. Samples came from the ongoing ImmuneRACE study (first 160 participants) plus 1,254 subjects from 6 global collaborators. Nearly every sample came with metadata listing a de-identified subject ID, COVID-19 status, age in years and sex. HLA class I and class II types, where available, came from metadata supplied by the sample provider rather than from assay-based typing.

About this clone itself: No antigen is known for it. Base qualities are missing; no much larger clone stands one base away.

Overall results and qualifications from the work: The amount of clinical and demographic metadata varied by source and participant and was provided uncurated.

The immunoSEQ Assay, a bias-controlled multiplex PCR, was used to amplify TCRbeta CDR3 regions from genomic DNA. The authors' pipeline ran thus. Nucleated cell counts per sample were estimated from amplification of reference gene primers within the assay. To quantify the absolute abundance of each unique TCRbeta CDR3 rearrangement, sequence reads were collapsed and filtered. For each sample, productive Simpson clonality was calculated as the square root of Simpson's diversity index over productive rearrangements. Drawn from immuneACCESS, this table holds only the in-frame rearrangements with V and J called that TCRdb kept. Clones are partly lost; checked studies trace under half to an unresolved V gene and leave the rest unexplained. V and J calls and clone size follow that table, whereas D and trimming were derived from the DNA. Across this sample there are around 290,000 clones, with around 88% seen only once. About 5% of the sample is held by the ten biggest clonotypes.

Whole blood was collected in K2EDTA tubes by collaborating institutions according to the institutions' own protocols. For TCRbeta analysis, collaborator samples were shipped as frozen whole blood, as isolated PBMCs, or as DNA extracted from either sample type. From the cysteine through the phenylalanine, the CDR3 covers 15 amino acids. The kept DNA is CDR3 alone, 45 bases in frame from the first base. Sequences SGHAT (CDR1) and FQNNGV (CDR2) are obtained from the germline V gene. At the junction V is shortened by 1 base and J by 1 base, with 11 bases in between. The sequence was collected from a man between 35 and 55 years old with acute or convalescent COVID-19. The chain is encoded by TRBV11-2 joined to TRBJ2-7; no D segment can be confidently identified. The sample taken for sequencing was peripheral blood. The DNA sequence is as follows: TGTGCCAGCAGCTTAGTGGGTCCTAGTTCCTACGAGCAGTACTTC. Translated, it reads CASSLVGPSSYEQYF.